The present T cell receptor (beta chain) was sequenced within a study of T cells after yellow fever vaccination. Study summary: Those fractions that held only low numbers of cells were prepared using the SMART-Seq v4 Ultra Low Input RNA kit.

Trimming took 6 bases from V and 5 from J, leaving 19 bases between them. Germline V gene data show CDR1 as SGHAT and CDR2 as FQDESV (reference sequence). The CDR3 length is 15 residues. This clonotype has a handful of counts. Its antigen remains unknown. TCRdb used MiXCR to reprocess the 5' RACE reads, holding one entry per CDR3 protein. Of a few hundred thousand distinct CDR3 sequences in the sample, 17% are singletons; the top ten hold 17%. Study-wide results and caveats: Only a small proportion of the clonotypes turned up in both the CD4 and the CD8 compartments, likely arising from convergent recombination. Reappearing after the booster were most of the clones from primary vaccination (around 96% CD4, 70% to 90% CD8).

The sequencing used PBMCs, collected 5 days after the first yellow fever vaccination. V and J are TRBV11-1 and TRBJ1-2; D remains unclear. The source is a man in his late teens or twenties who received the YFV17D yellow fever vaccine. The CDR3 sequence is CASSKKLGRGYGYTF. In DNA form, the CDR3 reads TGTGCCAGCAGTAAAAAGCTGGGCAGAGGATATGGCTACACCTTC.